The 11 T cell receptor beta chains below all came from one sample that was sequenced in a study of identical twins. TCRdb passed the 5' RACE reads through MiXCR, listing each CDR3 protein once. The sample consists of under 900,000 distinct CDR3 sequences, about 20% of them appearing once. These data were likewise used in another study, on T cells expressing NK-cell markers.

The sequencing sample was made of PBMCs. The receptor set was obtained from a woman younger than 30 in good health.

This clonotype was seen a few times. CDR3 sequence: CASSSDSLESYTF. CDR3 DNA sequence: TGTGCCAGCAGTTCCGACAGCCTTGAGAGCTACACCTTC. The chain joins TRBV27 to TRBJ1-2, with a tentative D call TRBD1 (5 bases). The germline V gene has CDR1 MNHEY and CDR2 SMNVEV (reference sequence). V gave up 4 bases and J gave up 9 bases, with 15 bases separating them. The CDR3 is made up of 13 amino acids.

The chain links TRBV20-1 to TRBJ2-2; maybe TRBD2 (6 bases). This CDR3 region has 15 residues. Per germline, CDR1 DFQATT and CDR2 SNEGSKA (reference sequence). Trimming removed 0 bases at V and 3 bases at J, with 11 bases between. The CDR3 protein is CSARERLEYTGELFF. The CDR3 DNA sequence: TGCAGTGCTAGAGAAAGACTAGAGTACACCGGGGAGCTGTTTTTT.

The chain couples TRBV20-1 to TRBJ2-1; TRBD2 matches at 8 bases. With 0 bases clipped from V and 13 bases from J, the junction kept 8 bases outside the gene matches. The length of the CDR3 is 13 residues. Germline V lookup: CDR1 DFQATT, CDR2 SNEGSKA (reference sequence). The CDR3 DNA follows: TGCAGTGCTAGAGAACACGGGAGGGATAGTCAGTTCTTC. Translating gives CSAREHGRDSQFF.

This chain links TRBV9 with TRBJ2-7; TRBD2 matches 9 bases. The germline gives CDR1 SGDLS, CDR2 YYNGEE. V was pared by 0 bases and J by 3 bases, with 4 bases of the junction left unmatched. CDR3 length equals 15 residues. Here the CDR3 reads CASSVGVSGGYEQYF. In DNA, the CDR3 is TGTGCCAGCAGCGTAGGTGTTAGCGGGGGCTACGAGCAGTACTTC.

This clonotype was seen only a few times. V usage is TRBV12-3 or TRBV12-4 and J usage is TRBJ2-1; 13 positions match TRBD2. The CDR3 is 16 amino acids. Germline trimming cut 6 bases from V and 6 bases from J; bases unmatched to any gene: 8. The CDR3 DNA is TGTGCCAGCAGGGGGCTACTAGCGGGGGGGCTCAATGAGCAGTTCTTC. It translates to CASRGLLAGGLNEQFF.

This chain joins TRBV16 and TRBJ2-1; D possibly matches TRBD1 or TRBD2 (5 bases each). Per germline, CDR1 KGHSY and CDR2 FQNENV. The CDR3 sequence is 16 residues long. V shed 3 bases and J shed 9 bases, with 21 bases lying between them. This chain's CDR3 is CASSQEPGPPSGEQFF. For the CDR3, the DNA is TGTGCCAGCAGCCAGGAACCGGGACCCCCTTCTGGTGAGCAGTTCTTC.

The chain recombines TRBV4-2 with TRBJ2-3, with 9 nucleotides matching TRBD2. The CDR3 consists of 16 residues. Germline trimming cut 0 bases from V and 1 base from J; bases unmatched to any gene: 2. CDR1 and CDR2 (germline): LGHNA, YNFKEQ. The DNA for the CDR3 is TGTGCCAGCAGCCAAGAGGCTAGCGGGGGCACAGATACGCAGTATTTT. Translated: CASSQEASGGTDTQYF.

The chain couples TRBV20-1 to TRBJ1-2; TRBD1 is a possible D gene (5 bases). V lost 5 bases to trimming and J lost 0 bases, with 13 bases between them. This CDR3 region has 14 residues. Per germline, CDR1 DFQATT and CDR2 SNEGSKA (reference sequence). CDR3 sequence reads: CSASDSQPNYGYTF. The CDR3 nucleotides are TGCAGTGCTTCTGACAGTCAACCTAACTATGGCTACACCTTC.

This rearrangement joins TRBV10-3 to TRBJ2-5; 7 bases align to TRBD2. CDR1 and CDR2 from the germline V gene are ENHRY and SYGVKD. CDR3 length: 16 residues. The V segment lost 2 bases and the J segment 1 base; nucleotides outside the gene matches: 7. CDR3 loop: CAISEGTGGVQETQYF. CDR3 in DNA: TGTGCCATCAGTGAGGGGACGGGGGGAGTCCAAGAGACCCAGTACTTC.

Only a few counts were recorded for this clonotype. This chain links TRBV5-1 with TRBJ2-1, with unresolved D. Germline V gene data show CDR1 as SGHRS and CDR2 as YFSETQ. Trimming removed 7 bases from V and 0 bases from J, with 11 bases in between. The CDR3 has 14 residues. CDR3 sequence (DNA): TGCGCCAGCCGGGCCCAGAGCTCCTACAATGAGCAGTTCTTC. Translation gives CASRAQSSYNEQFF. The whole variable domain, filled in from reference TRBV5-1 and TRBJ2-1, reads KAGVTQTPRYLIKTRGQQVTLSCSPISGHRSVSWYQQTPGQGLQFLFEYFSETQRNKGNFPGRFSGRQFSNSRSEMNVSTLELGDSALYLCASRAQSSYNEQFFGPGTRLTVL.

The gene calls are TRBV18 and TRBJ2-7; TRBD1 might be the D (5 bases). V was cut by 1 base and J by 6 bases, with 10 bases left in between. Germline lookup yields CDR1 KGHSH and CDR2 LQKENI. The CDR3 is 13 amino acids. The CDR3 reads CASSPRQGTEQYF. The CDR3 nucleotides are TGTGCCAGCTCACCACGTCAGGGAACCGAGCAGTACTTC.